These 18 T cell receptor beta chains were all obtained from the same sample, sequenced in a study of T cell repertoires in cytomegalovirus infection (dated by TCRdb to 2018 to 2020). Which antigens these TCRs recognize remains unknown. Reads for this sample came from an Illumina HiSeq 1500. TCRdb ran its own pipeline on the public reads, namely fastp trimming at Q25 and MiXCR clone calling, and kept in-frame beta chains. Rows are combined by CDR3 protein, so each entry shows the most common genes and DNA. In this sample the table shows roughly 920,000 distinct CDR3 sequences, roughly 30% of which occur a single time. The ten top clones hold about 14% of the sample. The treatment or condition label corresponds to: in vitro stimulation with specific CMV peptide epitopes to enrich CMV-specific T cells. Here the sequenced sample was cultured CD8+ T cells from PBMCs, taken from culture after CMV antigen stimulation. These receptors all come from a human donor in good health (CMV status not recorded). Some clones in this sample may be carry-over from other donors' samples.

The chain combines TRBV27 with TRBJ2-5; 9 bases align to TRBD2. Per the germline V gene, CDR1 is MNHEY and CDR2 is SMNVEV (reference sequence). V was pared by 3 bases and J by 3 bases, with 2 bases of the junction left unmatched. This CDR3 is 14 amino acids long. In DNA form, the CDR3 reads TGTGCCAGCAGTTTTTCTAGCGGGGAAGAGACCCAGTACTTC. As protein: CASSFSSGEETQYF.

This clonotype was observed a handful of times. The genes are TRBV7-2 and TRBJ2-2, with a possible D match to TRBD2 (7 bases). The V gene's germline CDR1 is SGHTA and CDR2 FQGNSA. The CDR3 is made up of 15 amino acids. V lost 5 bases and J lost 10, with 20 bases in between. The CDR3 DNA sequence: TGTGCCAGCAGCCCCGGGGGGCAGTTACCGTCGGAGCTGTTTTTT. Protein: CASSPGGQLPSELFF.

The V and J genes are TRBV12-5 and TRBJ2-1, with 7 bases that match TRBD1. CDR3 length equals 14 residues. The junction had 5 bases not matched to a gene; V was cut back by 1 base and J by 8 bases. The germline gives CDR1 LGHNT, CDR2 FRNRAP. The CDR3 spells CASGLGTGADEQFF. CDR3 in DNA: TGTGCTAGTGGTTTGGGAACAGGGGCCGATGAGCAGTTCTTC.

This clonotype has only a few counts. The rearrangement uses TRBV7-9 and TRBJ2-7; D tentatively fits TRBD1 or TRBD2 (5 bases each). The CDR3 loop spans 15 amino acids. Germline values: CDR1 SEHNR, CDR2 FQNEAQ (reference sequence). Between the trimmed V and J ends, which lost 1 base and 6 bases, there was a span of 16 bases. This CDR3 reads CASSLGLGVILEQYF. CDR3 DNA sequence: TGTGCCAGCAGCTTAGGGCTGGGGGTGATCCTCGAGCAGTACTTC.

This chain uses TRBV12-3 or TRBV12-4 with TRBJ1-1; unclear D gene. Trimming cost V 3 bases and J 1 base, with 6 bases left between them. There are 13 residues in the CDR3. The CDR3 protein is CASSFLPNTEAFF. The DNA of the CDR3 is TGTGCCAGCAGTTTTCTTCCGAACACTGAAGCTTTCTTT.

This clonotype has only a few counts. The genes are TRBV7-9 and TRBJ1-2; D not resolved. The CDR3 is 14 amino acids. V lost 2 bases, J lost 8 bases, and 15 bases lay in between. CDR1 and CDR2 (germline): SEHNR, FQNEAQ (reference sequence). The CDR3 sequence: CASSLSGSEEGYTF. CDR3 sequence (DNA): TGTGCCAGCAGCTTATCAGGCTCCGAAGAGGGCTACACCTTC.

This clonotype was seen a few times. The chain joins TRBV7-6 to TRBJ1-4; D may be TRBD1 (5 bases). Germline-derived CDR1 and CDR2 are SGHVS and FNYEAQ. The CDR3 is 15 residues long. V dropped 4 bases and J dropped 6 bases, with 15 bases sitting between them. The CDR3 is CASSSPGVGDEKLFF. In DNA form, the CDR3 reads TGTGCCAGCAGCTCCCCGGGGGTTGGGGATGAAAAACTGTTTTTT.

This clonotype showed up just a few times. The chain couples TRBV5-1 to TRBJ2-2; possible D gene TRBD1, 5 bases. V was shortened by 5 bases and J by 3 bases, with 11 bases between the two germline ends. This CDR3 is 14 amino acids long. CDR1 and CDR2 from the germline V gene are SGHRS and YFSETQ. CDR3 loop: CASRGVPDTGELFF. In DNA form, the CDR3 reads TGCGCCAGCAGAGGGGTTCCGGACACCGGGGAGCTGTTTTTT.

The gene calls are TRBV11-2 and TRBJ2-1; D not certain. CDR3 length: 16 amino acids. Trimming left V 1 base short and J 0 bases short, with 10 bases between. From germline, CDR1 is SGHAT and CDR2 FQNNGV. The CDR3 region is CASSLGAMSSYNEQFF. CDR3 coding DNA: TGTGCCAGCAGCTTAGGGGCTATGAGCTCCTACAATGAGCAGTTCTTC.

The CDR3 bases are TGTGCCAGCAGTTTATTGGGGGAGCCCACTAGCACAGATACGCAGTATTTT. Its translation is CASSLLGEPTSTDTQYF. V and J are TRBV27 and TRBJ2-3, with D perhaps matching TRBD1 or TRBD2 (5 bases each). Trimming removed 1 base at V and 0 bases at J, with 14 bases between. CDR3 length: 17 amino acids. In germline, CDR1 is MNHEY, CDR2 SMNVEV (reference sequence).

This clonotype was counted only a few times. The V and J genes are TRBV27 and TRBJ2-6; D may be TRBD1 (5 bases). V was shortened by 5 bases and J by 2 bases, with 10 bases between the two germline ends. This CDR3 has 15 amino acids. Germline values: CDR1 MNHEY, CDR2 SMNVEV (reference sequence). CDR3 amino acids: CASSPREAGANVLTF. The CDR3 bases are TGTGCCAGCAGTCCCAGGGAAGCTGGGGCCAACGTCCTGACTTTC.

The V gene is TRBV27, the J gene TRBJ1-6; D is uncertain. Trimming removed 0 bases at V and 2 bases at J, with 8 bases between. This CDR3 is 16 amino acids long. CDR1 MNHEY and CDR2 SMNVEV come from the germline V gene (reference sequence). The CDR3 spells CASSLSKGPYNSPLHF. The DNA for the CDR3 is TGTGCCAGCAGTTTATCAAAGGGTCCCTATAATTCACCCCTCCACTTT.

The chain uses TRBV5-5 and TRBJ1-4, with D hard to call. The CDR3 loop spans 15 amino acids. V was trimmed by 1 base and J by 3 bases, leaving 10 bases between them. Germline values: CDR1 SGHKS, CDR2 YYEKEE (reference sequence). CDR3 DNA sequence: TGTGCCAGCAGCTTGTTGACGGTGGCTAATGAAAAACTGTTTTTT. Translated: CASSLLTVANEKLFF.

This chain joins TRBV6-6 and TRBJ2-5; D uncertain. Trimming removed 2 bases at V and 4 bases at J, with 14 bases between. The germline V gene encodes CDR1 MNHNY and CDR2 SVGAGI (reference sequence). The CDR3 has 15 residues. This chain's CDR3 is CASSYSVGVGETQYF. The CDR3 region has the DNA TGTGCCAGCAGTTACAGCGTTGGTGTTGGAGAGACCCAGTACTTC.

The table lists this clonotype with a few counts. The J gene is TRBJ1-1, the V gene TRBV27; weak D call: TRBD1 (5 bases). CDR3 size: 15 residues. V lost 2 bases to trimming and J lost 0 bases, with 10 bases between them. Germline lookup yields CDR1 MNHEY and CDR2 SMNVEV (reference sequence). The CDR3 sequence: CASSLGDGMNTEAFF. The CDR3 region has the DNA TGTGCCAGCAGTTTAGGGGACGGAATGAACACTGAAGCTTTCTTT.

The genes are TRBV10-3 and TRBJ1-3, with 10 bases lining up with TRBD1. The CDR3 extends over 15 amino acids. V lost 5 bases, J lost 0 bases, and 1 base stayed unmatched. Looked up from germline, CDR1 is ENHRY and CDR2 is SYGVKD. This CDR3 reads CAISWDRGSGNTIYF. DNA for the CDR3: TGTGCCATCAGTTGGGACAGGGGCTCTGGAAACACCATATATTTT.

This clonotype was seen many times. The rearrangement links TRBV7-9 to TRBJ2-7; the D gene could be TRBD1 or TRBD2 (6 bases each). Trimming removed 1 base from V and 6 bases from J, with 16 bases in between. The CDR3 sequence is 15 residues long. The germline CDR1 and CDR2 sequences are SEHNR and FQNEAQ (reference sequence). CDR3 nucleotides: TGTGCCAGCAGCTTAGAGGGGGGCCTGGATTCCGAGCAGTACTTC. It codes for CASSLEGGLDSEQYF.

This rearrangement joins TRBV7-9 to TRBJ1-1; possible D gene TRBD1, 5 bases. The CDR3 runs 13 residues. Between the trimmed V and J ends, which lost 3 bases and 3 bases, there was a span of 8 bases. Germline lookup yields CDR1 SEHNR and CDR2 FQNEAQ (reference sequence). In nucleotides, the CDR3 is TGTGCCAGCAGCTTTGGGGCAGACACTGAAGCTTTCTTT. It specifies CASSFGADTEAFF.